This TCR beta chain was profiled in a study of blood T cells in healthy people across ages. The CDR3 is 12 residues long. Trimming cost V 3 bases and J 9 bases, with 9 bases left between them. In germline, CDR1 is MDHEN, CDR2 SYDVKM. This clonotype was detected only a few times. Using a J-beta primer mix together with a sample-barcoded 5' primer, a second PCR was run for roughly 7 to 11 cycles. Each CDR3 protein gets one entry after TCRdb re-called the 5' RACE reads with MiXCR. Of more than 700,000 distinct CDR3 sequences listed, 35% to 60% are singletons. The TCR was taken from a man of 80 years or more in good health. Material for sequencing was blood. The rearrangement links TRBV28 to TRBJ2-1; D is undetermined. CDR3 DNA: TGTGCCAGCAGTTTCCCCGACGGTGAGCAGTTCTTC. Residues: CASSFPDGEQFF.